This TCR beta chain came from a study of cytomegalovirus exposure and HLA in healthy donors. The PCR contained 60 Vbeta and 13 Jbeta primers. Clones were read by immunoSEQ multiplex PCR, and TCRdb kept only the in-frame ones, dropping some. The sample records about 120,000 clones, 80% being singletons. Worth noting for this clone: What it binds is not known.

V lost 0 bases and J lost 5; bases outside the gene matches: 12. The CDR3 covers 18 residues. The germline gives CDR1 MGHRA, CDR2 YSYEKL. Study conclusions and caveats: Researchers reported in a later analysis that common viral pathogens appeared linked to several top clusters. When analyzed later, the rates of TCR association showed variation by HLA locus, with DRB1 the most and HLA-C the fewest. As a later analysis revealed, most CMV-associated TCR beta chains appeared HLA-restricted.

The sequenced sample consisted of PBMCs. This clonotype was obtained from a female donor in good health and CMV-seropositive. The chain carries TRBV4-1 and TRBJ2-5, with 10 nucleotides matching TRBD2. The CDR3 reads CASSQEISGGAQTETQYF. The CDR3 DNA reads TGCGCCAGCAGCCAAGAAATCAGCGGGGGGGCCCAGACGGAGACCCAGTACTTC.